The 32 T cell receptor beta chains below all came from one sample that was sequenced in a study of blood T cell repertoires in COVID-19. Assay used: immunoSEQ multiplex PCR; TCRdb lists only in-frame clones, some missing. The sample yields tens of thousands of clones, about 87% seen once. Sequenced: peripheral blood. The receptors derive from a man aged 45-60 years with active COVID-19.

CDR3 in amino acids: CSATGAFGYTF. CDR3 coding DNA: TGCAGTGCCACAGGGGCCTTTGGCTACACCTTC. The chain is built from TRBV20-1 and TRBJ1-2; 7 bases are a match to TRBD1. CDR3 length equals 11 residues. From germline, CDR1 is DFQATT and CDR2 SNEGSKA (reference sequence). V lost 6 bases to trimming and J lost 7 bases; unmatched junction nucleotides: 5.

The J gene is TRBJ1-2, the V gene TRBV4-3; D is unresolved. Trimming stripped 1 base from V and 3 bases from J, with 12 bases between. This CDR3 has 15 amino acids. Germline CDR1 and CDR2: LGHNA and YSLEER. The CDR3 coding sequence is TGCGCCAGCAGCCAAGTCCACAGTATAGACTATGGCTACACCTTC. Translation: CASSQVHSIDYGYTF.

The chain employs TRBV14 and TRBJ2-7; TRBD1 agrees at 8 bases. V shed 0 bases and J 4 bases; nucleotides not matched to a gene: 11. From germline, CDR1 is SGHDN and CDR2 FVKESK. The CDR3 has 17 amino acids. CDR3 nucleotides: TGTGCCAGCAGCCAAGATGCTCGATATCAGGGGGCTTACGAGCAGTACTTC. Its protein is CASSQDARYQGAYEQYF.

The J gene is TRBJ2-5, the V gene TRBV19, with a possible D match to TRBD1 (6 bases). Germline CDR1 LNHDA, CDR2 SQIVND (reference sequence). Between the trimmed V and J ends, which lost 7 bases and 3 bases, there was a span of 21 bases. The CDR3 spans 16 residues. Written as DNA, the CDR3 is TGTGCCAGTACAAGGACAGAGGGGCTAGGGGAAGAGACCCAGTACTTC. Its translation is CASTRTEGLGEETQYF. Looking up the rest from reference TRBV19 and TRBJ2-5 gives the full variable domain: DGGITQSPKYLFRKEGQNVTLSCEQNLNHDAMYWYRQDPGQGLRLIYYSQIVNDFQKGDIAEGYSVSREKKESFPLTVTSAQKNPTAFYLCASTRTEGLGEETQYFGPGTRLLVL.

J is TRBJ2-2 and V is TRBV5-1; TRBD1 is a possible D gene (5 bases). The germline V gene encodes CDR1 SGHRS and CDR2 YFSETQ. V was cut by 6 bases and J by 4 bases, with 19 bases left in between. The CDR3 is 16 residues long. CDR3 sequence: CASTPSGQGSTGELFF. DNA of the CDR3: TGCGCCAGCACTCCTTCCGGGCAGGGCAGCACCGGGGAGCTGTTTTTT.

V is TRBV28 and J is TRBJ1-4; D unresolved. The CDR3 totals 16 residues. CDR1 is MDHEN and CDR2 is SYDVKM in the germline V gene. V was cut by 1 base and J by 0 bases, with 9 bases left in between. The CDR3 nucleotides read TGTGCCAGCAGTTTATATCAGGCAACAACTAATGAAAAACTGTTTTTT. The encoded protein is CASSLYQATTNEKLFF.

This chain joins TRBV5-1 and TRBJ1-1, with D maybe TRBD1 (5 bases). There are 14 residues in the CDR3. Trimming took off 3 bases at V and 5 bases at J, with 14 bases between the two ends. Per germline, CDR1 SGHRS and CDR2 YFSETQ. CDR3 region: CASSSGLRGTEAFF. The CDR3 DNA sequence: TGCGCCAGCAGCTCGGGACTCCGGGGTACTGAAGCTTTCTTT.

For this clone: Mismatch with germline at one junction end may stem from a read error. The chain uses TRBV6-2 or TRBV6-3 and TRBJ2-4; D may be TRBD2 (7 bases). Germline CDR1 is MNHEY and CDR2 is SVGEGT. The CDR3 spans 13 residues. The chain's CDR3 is CASSTGGQDSRDF. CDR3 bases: TGTGCCAGCAGCACGGGGGGCCAGGACAGTAGGGACTTC.

CDR3 DNA sequence: TGTGCCAGCAGCTTGGTCGGGGGAGGGTTGGAGACCCAGTACTTC. Protein product: CASSLVGGGLETQYF. V gene TRBV7-9 combines with J gene TRBJ2-5; 7 nucleotides line up with TRBD2. From germline, CDR1 is SEHNR and CDR2 FQNEAQ (reference sequence). V lost 3 bases and J lost 5; bases outside the gene matches: 9. CDR3 length: 15 residues.

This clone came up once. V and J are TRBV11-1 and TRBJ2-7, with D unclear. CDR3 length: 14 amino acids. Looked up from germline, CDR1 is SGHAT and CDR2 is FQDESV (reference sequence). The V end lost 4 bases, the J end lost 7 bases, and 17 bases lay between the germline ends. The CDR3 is CASSSAPGFGEQYF. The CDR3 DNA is TGTGCCAGCAGCTCCGCCCCCGGGTTTGGTGAGCAGTACTTC.

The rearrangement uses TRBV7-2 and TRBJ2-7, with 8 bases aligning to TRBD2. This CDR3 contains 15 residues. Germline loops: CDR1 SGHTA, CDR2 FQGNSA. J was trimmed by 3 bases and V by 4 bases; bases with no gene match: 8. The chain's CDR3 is CASSSRTSSGYEQYF. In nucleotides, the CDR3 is TGTGCCAGCAGCTCTAGGACTAGCTCGGGCTACGAGCAGTACTTC.

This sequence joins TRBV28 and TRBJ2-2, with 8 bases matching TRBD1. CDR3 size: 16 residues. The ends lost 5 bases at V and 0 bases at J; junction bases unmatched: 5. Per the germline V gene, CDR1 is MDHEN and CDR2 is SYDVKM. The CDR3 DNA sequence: TGTGCCAGCAGTCCACGGACAGGGTCGAACACCGGGGAGCTGTTTTTT. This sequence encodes CASSPRTGSNTGELFF.

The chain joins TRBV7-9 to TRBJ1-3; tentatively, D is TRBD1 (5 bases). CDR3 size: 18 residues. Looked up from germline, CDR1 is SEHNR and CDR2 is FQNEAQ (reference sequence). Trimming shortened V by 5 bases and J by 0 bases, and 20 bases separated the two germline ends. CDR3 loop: CASSNPRGRASSGNTIYF. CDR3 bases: TGTGCCAGCAGCAACCCCCGGGGGAGGGCGAGCTCTGGAAACACCATATATTTT.

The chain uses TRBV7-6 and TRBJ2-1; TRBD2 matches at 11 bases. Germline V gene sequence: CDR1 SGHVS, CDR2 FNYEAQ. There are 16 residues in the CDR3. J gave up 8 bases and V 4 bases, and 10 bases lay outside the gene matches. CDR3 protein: CASSSGVAGGLYEQFF. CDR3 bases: TGTGCCAGCAGCTCGGGGGTAGCGGGGGGGCTGTATGAGCAGTTCTTC. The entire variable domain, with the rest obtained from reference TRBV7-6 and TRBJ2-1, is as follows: GAGVSQSPRYKVTKRGQDVALRCDPISGHVSLYWYRQALGQGPEFLTYFNYEAQQDKSGLPNDRFSAERPEGSISTLTIQRTEQRDSAMYRCASSSGVAGGLYEQFFGPGTRLTVL.

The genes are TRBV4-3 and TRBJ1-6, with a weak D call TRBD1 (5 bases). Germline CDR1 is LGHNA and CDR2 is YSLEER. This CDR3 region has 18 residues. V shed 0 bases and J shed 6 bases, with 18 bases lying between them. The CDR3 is CASSQEVLRGAGNSPLHF. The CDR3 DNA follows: TGCGCCAGCAGCCAAGAGGTTCTGCGTGGGGCTGGTAATTCACCCCTCCACTTT.

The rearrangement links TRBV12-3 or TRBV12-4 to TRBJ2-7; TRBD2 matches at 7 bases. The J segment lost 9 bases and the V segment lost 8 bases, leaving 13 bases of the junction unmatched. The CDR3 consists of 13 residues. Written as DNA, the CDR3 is TGTGCCAGCTCTCGGGGGGACCTATGGGTGCAGTACTTC. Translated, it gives CASSRGDLWVQYF.

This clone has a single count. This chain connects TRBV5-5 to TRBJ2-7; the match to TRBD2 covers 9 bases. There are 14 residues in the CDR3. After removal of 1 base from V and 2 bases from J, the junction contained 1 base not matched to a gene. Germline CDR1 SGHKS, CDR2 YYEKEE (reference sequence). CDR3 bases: TGTGCCAGCAGCTTGCTAGCGGGACCCTACGAGCAGTACTTC. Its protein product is CASSLLAGPYEQYF.

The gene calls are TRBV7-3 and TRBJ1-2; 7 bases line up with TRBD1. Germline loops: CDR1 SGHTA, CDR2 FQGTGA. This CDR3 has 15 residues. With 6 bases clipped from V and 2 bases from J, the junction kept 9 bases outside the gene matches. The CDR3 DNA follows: TGTGCCAGCAGGTCACCCGGGACAGTGAACTATGGCTACACCTTC. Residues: CASRSPGTVNYGYTF.

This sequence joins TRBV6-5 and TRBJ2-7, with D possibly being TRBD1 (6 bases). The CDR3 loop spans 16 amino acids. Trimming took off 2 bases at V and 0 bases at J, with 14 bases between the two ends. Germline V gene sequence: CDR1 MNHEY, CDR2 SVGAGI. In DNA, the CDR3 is TGTGCCAGCAGTTACGGTACAGGGAGATCCTCCTACGAGCAGTACTTC. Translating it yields CASSYGTGRSSYEQYF.

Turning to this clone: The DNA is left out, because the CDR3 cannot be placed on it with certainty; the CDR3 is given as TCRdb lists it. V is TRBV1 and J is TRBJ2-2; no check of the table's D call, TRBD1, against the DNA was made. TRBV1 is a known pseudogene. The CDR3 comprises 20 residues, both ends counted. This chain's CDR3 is CTSSQDGLEGWAGGTGELFF.

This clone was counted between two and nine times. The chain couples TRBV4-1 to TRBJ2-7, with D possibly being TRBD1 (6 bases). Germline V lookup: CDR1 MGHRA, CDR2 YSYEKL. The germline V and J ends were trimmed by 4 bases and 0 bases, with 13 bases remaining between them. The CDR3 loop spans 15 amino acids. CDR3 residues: CASSPSGTSSYEQYF. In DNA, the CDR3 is TGCGCCAGCAGCCCATCAGGGACAAGCTCCTACGAGCAGTACTTC.

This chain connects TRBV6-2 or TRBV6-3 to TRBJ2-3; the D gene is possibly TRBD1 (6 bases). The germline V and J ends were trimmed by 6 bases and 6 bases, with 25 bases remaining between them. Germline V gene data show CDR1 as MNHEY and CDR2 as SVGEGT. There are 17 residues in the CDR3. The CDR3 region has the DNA TGTGCCAGCAGCTTTACCTTAGGAGTGGGGGCCAGGGATACGCAGTATTTT. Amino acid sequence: CASSFTLGVGARDTQYF.

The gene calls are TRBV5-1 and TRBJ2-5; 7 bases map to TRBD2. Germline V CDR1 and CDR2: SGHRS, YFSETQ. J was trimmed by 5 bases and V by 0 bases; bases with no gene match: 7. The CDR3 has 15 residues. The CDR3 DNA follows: TGCGCCAGCAGCTTGGGAGGCGGGGGTGACGAGACCCAGTACTTC. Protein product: CASSLGGGGDETQYF.

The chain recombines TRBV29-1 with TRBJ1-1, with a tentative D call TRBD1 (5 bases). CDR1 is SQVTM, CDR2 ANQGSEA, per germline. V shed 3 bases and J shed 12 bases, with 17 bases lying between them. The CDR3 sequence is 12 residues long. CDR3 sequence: CSVDTQGIYTFF. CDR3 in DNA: TGCAGCGTTGATACGCAGGGAATATATACTTTCTTT. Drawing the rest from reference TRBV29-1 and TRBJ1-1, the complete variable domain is SAVISQKPSRDICQRGTSLTIQCQVDSQVTMMFWYRQQPGQSLTLIATANQGSEATYESGFVIDKFPISRPNLTFSTLTVSNMSPEDSSIYLCSVDTQGIYTFFGQGTRLTVV.

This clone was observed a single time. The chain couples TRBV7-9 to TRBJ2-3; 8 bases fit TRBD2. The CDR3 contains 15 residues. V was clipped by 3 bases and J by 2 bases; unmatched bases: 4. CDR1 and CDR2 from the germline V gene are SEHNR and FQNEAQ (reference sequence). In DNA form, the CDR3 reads TGTGCCAGCAGCTTGTTCGGGGGGGACACAGATACGCAGTATTTT. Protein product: CASSLFGGDTDTQYF.

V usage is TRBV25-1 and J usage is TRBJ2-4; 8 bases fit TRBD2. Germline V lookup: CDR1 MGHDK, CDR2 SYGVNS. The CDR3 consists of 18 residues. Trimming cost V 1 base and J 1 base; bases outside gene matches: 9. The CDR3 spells CASSESPQGGGAKNIQYF. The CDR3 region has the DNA TGTGCCAGCAGTGAATCCCCCCAAGGCGGGGGGGCCAAAAACATTCAGTACTTC.

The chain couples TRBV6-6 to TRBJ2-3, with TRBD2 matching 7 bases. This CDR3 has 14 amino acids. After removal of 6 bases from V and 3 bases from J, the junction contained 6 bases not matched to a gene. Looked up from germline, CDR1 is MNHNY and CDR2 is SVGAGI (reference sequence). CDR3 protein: CASSGGFGTDTQYF. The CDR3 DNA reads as TGTGCCAGCAGCGGGGGGTTCGGGACAGATACGCAGTATTTT.

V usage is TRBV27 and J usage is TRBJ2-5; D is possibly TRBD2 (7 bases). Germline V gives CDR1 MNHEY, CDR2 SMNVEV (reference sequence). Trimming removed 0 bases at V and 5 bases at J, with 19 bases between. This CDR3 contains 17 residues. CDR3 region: CASSLSGTPWGGETQYF. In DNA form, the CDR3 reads TGTGCCAGCAGTTTATCAGGGACACCCTGGGGAGGGGAGACCCAGTACTTC.

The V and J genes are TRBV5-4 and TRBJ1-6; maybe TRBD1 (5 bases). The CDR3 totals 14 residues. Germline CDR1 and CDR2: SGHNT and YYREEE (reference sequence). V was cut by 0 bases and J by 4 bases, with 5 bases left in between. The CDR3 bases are TGTGCCAGCAGCTTGGGACAGTATAATTCACCCCTCCACTTT. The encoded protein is CASSLGQYNSPLHF.

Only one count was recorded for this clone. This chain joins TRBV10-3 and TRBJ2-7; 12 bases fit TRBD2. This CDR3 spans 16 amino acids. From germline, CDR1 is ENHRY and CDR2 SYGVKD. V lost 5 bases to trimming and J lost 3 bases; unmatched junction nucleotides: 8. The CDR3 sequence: CAISPRLAGVGYEQYF. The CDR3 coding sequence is TGTGCCATCAGTCCCCGACTAGCGGGAGTTGGCTACGAGCAGTACTTC.

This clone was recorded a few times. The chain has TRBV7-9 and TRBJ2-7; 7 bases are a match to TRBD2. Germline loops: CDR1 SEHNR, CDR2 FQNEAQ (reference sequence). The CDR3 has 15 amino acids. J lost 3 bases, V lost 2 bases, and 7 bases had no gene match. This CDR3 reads CASSLYDSGGYEQYF. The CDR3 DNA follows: TGTGCCAGCAGCTTATACGACTCGGGGGGCTACGAGCAGTACTTC. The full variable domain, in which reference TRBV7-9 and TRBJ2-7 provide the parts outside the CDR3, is DTGVSQNPRHKITKRGQNVTFRCDPISEHNRLYWYRQTLGQGPEFLTYFQNEAQLEKSRLLSDRFSAERPKGSFSTLEIQRTEQGDSAMYLCASSLYDSGGYEQYFGPGTRLTVT.

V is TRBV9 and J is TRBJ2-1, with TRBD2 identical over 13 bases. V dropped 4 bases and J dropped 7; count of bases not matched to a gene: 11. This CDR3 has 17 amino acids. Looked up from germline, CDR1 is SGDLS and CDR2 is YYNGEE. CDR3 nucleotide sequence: TGTGCCAGCAGCCTCGAGGTCCGGACTAGCGGGAGTAATGAGCAGTTCTTC. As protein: CASSLEVRTSGSNEQFF.